Here is one T cell receptor (beta chain) with its context. It was with 60 Vbeta and 13 Jbeta primers that the PCR ran. Profiled with immunoSEQ multiplex PCR; TCRdb holds only in-frame clones, not every one. The sample lists around 150,000 clones, 79% seen once, with about 3.5% in the top ten. This specimen belongs to a study of cytomegalovirus exposure and HLA in healthy donors. The germline V gene encodes CDR1 SGHRS and CDR2 YFSETQ. This CDR3 has 16 residues. V lost 4 bases and J lost 4; bases outside the gene matches: 4. The V gene is TRBV5-1, the J gene TRBJ2-1; 14 bases match TRBD2. This receptor was taken from a human donor in good health. Sequenced material: PBMCs. The CDR3: CASSMTSGRGYNEQFF. Here the CDR3 DNA reads TGCGCCAGCAGCATGACTAGCGGGAGGGGGTACAATGAGCAGTTCTTC.